The TCR beta chain under discussion was sequenced for a study of shared clonotypes between healthy human individuals. Whole-study results and caveats: In a few donors, approximately 5% of naive CD4 clonotypes appeared in common.

Only a few counts were recorded for this clone. The antigen remains undetermined. The germline CDR1 and CDR2 sequences are MNHEY and SVGAGI. The V end lost 4 bases, the J end lost 5 bases, and 11 bases lay between the germline ends. The CDR3 sequence is 14 residues long. Repertoires were generated with immunoSEQ multiplex PCR, while TCRdb's copy carries only in-frame clones and drops some. This sample has 330,000 or so clones, with around two thirds found just once. This chain links TRBV6-5 with TRBJ1-4; D is perhaps TRBD1 (5 bases). Sequencing was performed on memory CD4+ T cells sorted from blood. Indicated subset: CD45RA-negative fraction. The sequence derives from a man aged 25 to 45 in good health. The CDR3 reads CASSSGTLNEKLFF. Written as DNA, the CDR3 is TGTGCCAGCAGTTCAGGGACGTTGAATGAAAAACTGTTTTTT.